One sample yielded the 16 T cell receptor beta chains listed below, sequenced in a study of neurological immune-mediated disorders. TCRdb independently ran MiXCR on the 5' RACE reads; one entry per CDR3 protein. Among approximately 50,000 distinct CDR3 sequences listed, around 5.8% were seen once. Sequencing used CD4+ T cells from blood. The receptor source for this set is a woman between 18 and 30 years old with multiple sclerosis.

This clonotype was observed many times. The CDR3 region has the DNA TGTGCCAGCAGTTTGAGGGATAGCAATCAGCCCCAGCATTTT. Protein sequence: CASSLRDSNQPQHF. The chain is built from TRBV12-3 or TRBV12-4 and TRBJ1-5; D gene ambiguous. The ends were cut back, 3 bases at V and 0 bases at J, with 6 bases in the middle. CDR3 length: 14 residues.

This clonotype was seen repeatedly, ten times or more. The chain uses TRBV10-3 and TRBJ1-2; 11 nucleotides match TRBD1. V trimming: 7 bases; J trimming: 2 bases; junction bases outside the gene matches: 9. There are 16 residues in the CDR3. CDR1 and CDR2 (germline): ENHRY, SYGVKD. CDR3 loop: CAIKPGQGVSNYGYTF. CDR3 DNA sequence: TGTGCCATCAAACCGGGACAGGGGGTTTCAAACTATGGCTACACCTTC.

This clonotype was recorded many times. The chain uses TRBV5-1 and TRBJ1-1; 12 bases fit TRBD1. There are 15 residues in the CDR3. J gave up 2 bases and V 4 bases, and 3 bases lay outside the gene matches. Germline CDR1 SGHRS, CDR2 YFSETQ. CDR3 coding DNA: TGCGCCAGCAGCCCGGGGACAGGGGGCAACACTGAAGCTTTCTTT. Encoded protein: CASSPGTGGNTEAFF.

This clonotype was seen only a few times. V is TRBV6-1 and J is TRBJ1-2, with D unclear. Germline CDR1 and CDR2: MNHNS and SASEGT. Trimming took off 7 bases at V and 5 bases at J, with 11 bases between the two ends. The CDR3 totals 12 residues. CDR3 protein: CASTTPSYGYTF. CDR3 in DNA: TGTGCCAGCACCACCCCATCATATGGCTACACCTTC.

This clonotype was seen many times. V usage is TRBV12-3 or TRBV12-4 and J usage is TRBJ2-7; 7 positions match TRBD1. This CDR3 is 13 amino acids long. The ends lost 4 bases at V and 5 bases at J; junction bases unmatched: 5. The CDR3 DNA sequence: TGTGCCAGCAGTTCACAGGGGAAGAACGAGCAGTACGTC. Translation: CASSSQGKNEQYV.

This clonotype was detected a few times. This chain joins TRBV28 and TRBJ2-1, with TRBD1 matching 8 bases. The germline CDR1 and CDR2 sequences are MDHEN and SYDVKM. V trimming: 4 bases; J trimming: 4 bases; junction bases outside the gene matches: 15. The CDR3 totals 18 residues. For the CDR3, the DNA is TGTGCCAGCAGTTCAAGACCGGACAGGGTGTATAGGTACAATGAGCAGTTCTTC. Translated, it gives CASSSRPDRVYRYNEQFF.

The rearrangement uses TRBV24-1 and TRBJ1-5; maybe TRBD1 (5 bases). The CDR3 runs 17 residues. The ends were cut back, 2 bases at V and 5 bases at J, with 18 bases in the middle. The V gene's germline CDR1 is KGHDR and CDR2 SFDVKD. CDR3 coding DNA: TGTGCCACCAGTGATTACCCTCGAGGGGAAGAGGATCAGCCCCAGCATTTT. Protein: CATSDYPRGEEDQPQHF.

CDR3 sequence: CASTPPGGTHYLAYGYTF. CDR3 DNA: TGTGCCAGTACCCCACCGGGTGGGACCCACTATCTCGCTTATGGCTACACCTTC. This sequence joins TRBV19 and TRBJ1-2; perhaps TRBD1 as D (5 bases). V dropped 7 bases and J dropped 5 bases, with 29 bases sitting between them. This CDR3 comprises 18 residues. Germline V gives CDR1 LNHDA, CDR2 SQIVND (reference sequence). Using reference TRBV19 and TRBJ1-2 for the parts outside the CDR3, the full variable domain is DGGITQSPKYLFRKEGQNVTLSCEQNLNHDAMYWYRQDPGQGLRLIYYSQIVNDFQKGDIAEGYSVSREKKESFPLTVTSAQKNPTAFYLCASTPPGGTHYLAYGYTFGSGTRLTVV.

The gene calls are TRBV13 and TRBJ2-2, with TRBD1 as a possible D gene (6 bases). CDR3 length: 16 amino acids. Trimming cost V 5 bases and J 4 bases, with 17 bases left between them. Germline CDR1 is PRHDT and CDR2 is FYEKMQ (reference sequence). CDR3 loop: CASSLDRWLGTGELFF. CDR3 nucleotides: TGTGCCAGCAGCCTCGACAGGTGGTTAGGCACCGGGGAGCTGTTTTTT.

This clonotype was counted many times. The gene calls are TRBV20-1 and TRBJ2-7; 10 bases align to TRBD2. V shed 6 bases and J 3 bases; nucleotides not matched to a gene: 8. Germline V gene data show CDR1 as DFQATT and CDR2 as SNEGSKA (reference sequence). The length of the CDR3 is 14 residues. CDR3 protein: CSATKRGGNYEQYF. CDR3 in DNA: TGCAGTGCAACCAAGCGGGGGGGGAACTACGAGCAGTACTTC.

A few counts support this clonotype. The chain links TRBV14 to TRBJ2-1, with D perhaps TRBD2 (6 bases). The CDR3 length is 21 residues. Looked up from germline, CDR1 is SGHDN and CDR2 is FVKESK. With 3 bases removed from V and 0 bases from J, the gap between germline ends came to 27 bases. The CDR3 DNA follows: TGTGCCAGCAGCCATCCTACCCGGCGGGGCCATCCCGATTACTCCTACAATGAGCAGTTCTTC. Translating gives CASSHPTRRGHPDYSYNEQFF.

This clonotype appeared many times. The chain links TRBV24-1 to TRBJ1-4, with 9 bases aligning to TRBD1. CDR3 length: 21 residues. V was clipped by 2 bases and J by 0 bases; unmatched bases: 15. Germline CDR1 is KGHDR and CDR2 is SFDVKD. The CDR3 is CATSDSKPGTGSRSTNEKLFF. CDR3 DNA sequence: TGTGCCACCAGTGATTCGAAACCCGGGACAGGGAGTAGGTCAACTAATGAAAAACTGTTTTTT.

The genes are TRBV30 and TRBJ1-2; 10 positions match TRBD1. Germline V CDR1 and CDR2: GTSNPN, SVGIG (reference sequence). This CDR3 is 13 amino acids long. V was clipped by 5 bases and J by 8 bases; unmatched bases: 8. CDR3 amino acids: CAWATGGFYGYTF. The CDR3 region has the DNA TGTGCCTGGGCGACAGGGGGCTTCTACGGCTACACCTTC.

Many counts were recorded for this clonotype. This sequence joins TRBV5-1 and TRBJ2-5, with TRBD2 identical over 8 bases. V shed 1 base, J shed 5 bases, and the junction held 7 bases outside the gene matches. The CDR3 sequence is 15 residues long. CDR1 and CDR2 from the germline V gene are SGHRS and YFSETQ. CDR3 protein: CASSLRAGGGETQYF. In nucleotides, the CDR3 is TGCGCCAGCAGCTTGAGGGCGGGAGGTGGTGAGACCCAGTACTTC.

This clonotype has at least ten counts. This chain links TRBV20-1 with TRBJ2-5, with 8 bases aligning to TRBD2. The CDR3 runs 11 residues. From germline, CDR1 is DFQATT and CDR2 SNEGSKA (reference sequence). The CDR3 protein is CRISGAETQYF. CDR3 DNA sequence: TGCAGGATTAGCGGGGCAGAGACCCAGTACTTC.

This clonotype showed up many times. The chain carries TRBV20-1 and TRBJ2-1; TRBD2 aligns across 8 bases. V lost 5 bases and J lost 8; bases outside the gene matches: 2. In germline, CDR1 is DFQATT, CDR2 SNEGSKA (reference sequence). The CDR3 totals 11 residues. CDR3 residues: CSAETSDEQFF. The CDR3 nucleotides read TGCAGTGCTGAGACTAGCGATGAGCAGTTCTTC.